Included here is one T cell receptor beta chain sequence, with context. Its antigen is as yet unknown. Time point: baseline, week 1 (first vaccination visit). Indicated treatment: pre-vaccination baseline after standard-of-care therapy. Diagnosis in the donors showed new WHO grade 3 or 4 astrocytomas that were IDH1-mutant and ATRX-lost. The CDR3 consists of 12 residues. The germline V gene encodes CDR1 MNHNY and CDR2 SVGAGI (reference sequence). V gave up 5 bases and J gave up 1 base, with 5 bases separating them. This sample stems from a study of a mutant IDH1 vaccine in newly diagnosed glioma. Study background: Sex among treated patients split about 60% male, roughly 40% female; mean age was roughly 40 years. Before enrollment, the patients had been treated with radiotherapy alone, temozolomide alone, or both together. Most of them had received both.

Measured with immunoSEQ multiplex PCR; TCRdb has only the in-frame clones, and not every one. The data contain 50,000 to 65,000 clones, 60% to 85% of them seen just once; the ten biggest clones take up about 2%. Study outcomes and limitations: Changes in top peripheral clonotypes did not appear linked to pseudoprogression.

This sequence joins TRBV6-6 and TRBJ1-1; D remains unclear. Specimen: PBMCs, collected from a glioma patient treated with radiotherapy, temozolomide or both. This clonotype originated in a woman aged 40 to 49 with glioma. The CDR3, as DNA: TGTGCCAGCAGTGCAGGGAACACTGAAGCTTTCTTT. It translates to CASSAGNTEAFF.